The T cell receptor (beta chain) under discussion was sequenced for a study of CD4 and CD8 cells across lung adenocarcinoma regions (dated 2018 in TCRdb). Some background on the complete study: To look at intratumor heterogeneity in the T cell receptor repertoire, the study compared tumor centers against tumor margins.

Receptor amplification or capture employed PCR. Sequencing took place on a HiSeq X Ten. Clones were called with MiXCR by TCRdb after fastp trimmed the public reads at Q25, and only in-frame beta chains were retained. Every entry covers one CDR3 protein and lists the most common genes and DNA from its rows. The sample table holds around 25,000 distinct CDR3 sequences, of which around 50% were seen once. About 50% of the sample goes to the ten largest clones. The donors were patients who had localized lung adenocarcinoma, which is a subtype of non-small cell lung cancer. Samples were obtained from the centers of localized lung adenocarcinomas. For TCR repertoire analysis, CD8+ T cells from tumor tissue were profiled separately from CD4+ T cells. In this sample, this clonotype turned up many times. Its antigen is currently not known. No quality values exist for individual bases; no much larger clone is one base distant.

V is pruned by 6 bases and J by 4 bases, leaving 5 bases of the junction without a gene match. Spanning cysteine to phenylalanine, the CDR3 consists of 13 amino acids. Only the CDR3 portion is preserved as DNA: 39 bases, with reading frame beginning at the first base. CDR1 LNHNV and CDR2 YYDKDF are derived from the germline V gene (reference sequence). The chain is encoded by TRBV15 joined to TRBJ2-5; 7 of the junction bases match TRBD1. Source material: CD8+ T cells from the center of a lung tumor. Taken with the paper, the label for cell subset or site translates to: tumor center region. The clonotype comes from a male donor with lung adenocarcinoma. The CD4 and CD8 labels of this study may be unreliable. The CDR3 protein is CATRRQGGETQYF. DNA sequence: TGTGCCACCAGAAGACAGGGTGGAGAGACCCAGTACTTC.